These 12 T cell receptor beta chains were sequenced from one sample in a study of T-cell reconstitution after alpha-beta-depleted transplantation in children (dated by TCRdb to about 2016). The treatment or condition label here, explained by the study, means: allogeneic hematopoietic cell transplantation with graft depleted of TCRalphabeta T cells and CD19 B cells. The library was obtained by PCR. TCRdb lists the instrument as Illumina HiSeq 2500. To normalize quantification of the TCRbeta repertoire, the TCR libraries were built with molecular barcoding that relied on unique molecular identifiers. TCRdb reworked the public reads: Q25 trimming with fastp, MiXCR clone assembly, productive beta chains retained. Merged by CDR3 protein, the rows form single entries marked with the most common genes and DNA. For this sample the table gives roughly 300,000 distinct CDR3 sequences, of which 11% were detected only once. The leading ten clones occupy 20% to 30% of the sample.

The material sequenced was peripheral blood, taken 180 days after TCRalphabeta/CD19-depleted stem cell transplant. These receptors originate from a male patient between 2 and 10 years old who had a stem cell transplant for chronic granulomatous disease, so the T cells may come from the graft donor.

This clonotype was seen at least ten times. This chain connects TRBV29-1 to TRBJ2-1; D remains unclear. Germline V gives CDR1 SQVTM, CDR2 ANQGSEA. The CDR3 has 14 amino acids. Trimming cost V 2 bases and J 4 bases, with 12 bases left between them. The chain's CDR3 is CSVEKLRRYNEQFF. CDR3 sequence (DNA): TGCAGCGTTGAAAAGTTAAGACGTTACAATGAGCAGTTCTTC.

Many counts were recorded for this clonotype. The CDR3 is CASSLRGGSGDTQYF. The CDR3 bases are TGTGCCAGCAGTTTACGTGGCGGGAGTGGGGATACGCAGTATTTT. V usage is TRBV12-3 or TRBV12-4 and J usage is TRBJ2-3, with 7 bases lining up with TRBD2. This CDR3 has 15 amino acids. The V gene end was trimmed by 2 bases and the J gene end by 6 bases; junction bases not matched to a gene: 8.

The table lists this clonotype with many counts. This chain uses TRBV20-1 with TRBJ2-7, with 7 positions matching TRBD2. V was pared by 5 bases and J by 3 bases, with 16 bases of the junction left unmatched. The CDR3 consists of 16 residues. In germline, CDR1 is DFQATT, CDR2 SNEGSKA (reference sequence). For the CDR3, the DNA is TGCAGTGCTCGTCCCATTCGGGGAGGGGTAAACTACGAGCAGTACTTC. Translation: CSARPIRGGVNYEQYF.

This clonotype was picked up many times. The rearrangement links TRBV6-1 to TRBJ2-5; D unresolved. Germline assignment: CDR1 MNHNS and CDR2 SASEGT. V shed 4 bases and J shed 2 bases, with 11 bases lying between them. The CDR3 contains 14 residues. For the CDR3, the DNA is TGTGCCAGCAGTGGGCCGGGCCCACAAGAGACCCAGTACTTC. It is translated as CASSGPGPQETQYF.

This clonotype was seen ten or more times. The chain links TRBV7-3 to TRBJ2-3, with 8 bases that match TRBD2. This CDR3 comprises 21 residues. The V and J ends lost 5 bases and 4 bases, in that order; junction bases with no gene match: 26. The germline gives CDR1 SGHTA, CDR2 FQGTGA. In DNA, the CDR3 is TGTGCCAGCAGCCACTATACCGGACGAGCGGGAGAAATGTGGCAAGCAGATACGCAGTATTTT. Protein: CASSHYTGRAGEMWQADTQYF.

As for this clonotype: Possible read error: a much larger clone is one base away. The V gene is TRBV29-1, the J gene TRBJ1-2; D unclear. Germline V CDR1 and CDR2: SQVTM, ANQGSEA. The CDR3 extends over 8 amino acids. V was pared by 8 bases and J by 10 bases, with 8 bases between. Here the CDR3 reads CSPGDYTF. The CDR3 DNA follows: TGCAGCCCGGGTGACTACACCTTC.

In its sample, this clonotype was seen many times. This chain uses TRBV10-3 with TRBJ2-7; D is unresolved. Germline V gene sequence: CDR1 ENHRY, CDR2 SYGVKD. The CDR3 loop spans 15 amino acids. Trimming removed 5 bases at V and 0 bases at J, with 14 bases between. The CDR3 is CAISTARVSSYEQYF. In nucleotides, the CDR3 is TGTGCCATCAGTACCGCCCGGGTAAGCTCCTACGAGCAGTACTTC.

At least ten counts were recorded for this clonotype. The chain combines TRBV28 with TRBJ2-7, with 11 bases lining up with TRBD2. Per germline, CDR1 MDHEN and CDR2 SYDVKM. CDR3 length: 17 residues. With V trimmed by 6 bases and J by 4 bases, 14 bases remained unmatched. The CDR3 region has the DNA TGTGCCAGCAGCCTTCTAGCGGGAGGCCGGCAAGGGTACGAGCAGTACTTC. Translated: CASSLLAGGRQGYEQYF.

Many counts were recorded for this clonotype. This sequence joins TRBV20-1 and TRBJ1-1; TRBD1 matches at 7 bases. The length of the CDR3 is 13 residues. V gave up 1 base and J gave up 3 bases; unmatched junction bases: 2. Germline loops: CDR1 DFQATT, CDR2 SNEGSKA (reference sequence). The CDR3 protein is CSARGQGDTEAFF. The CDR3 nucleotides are TGCAGTGCTAGAGGGCAGGGGGACACTGAAGCTTTCTTT.

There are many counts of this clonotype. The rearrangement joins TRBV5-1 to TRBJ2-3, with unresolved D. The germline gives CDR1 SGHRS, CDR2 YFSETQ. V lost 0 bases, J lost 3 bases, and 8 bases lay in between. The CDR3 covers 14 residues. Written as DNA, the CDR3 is TGCGCCAGCAGCTTGGATGCCGGGACAGATACGCAGTATTTT. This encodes CASSLDAGTDTQYF.

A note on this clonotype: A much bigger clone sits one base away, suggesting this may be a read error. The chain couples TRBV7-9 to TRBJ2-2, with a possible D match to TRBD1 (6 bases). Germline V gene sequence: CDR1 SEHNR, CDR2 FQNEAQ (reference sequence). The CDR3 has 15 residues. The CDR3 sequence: CASSFGDIYTGEPFF. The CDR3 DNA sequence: TGTGCCAGCAGCTTTGGGGACATTTACACCGGGGAGCCGTTTTTT.

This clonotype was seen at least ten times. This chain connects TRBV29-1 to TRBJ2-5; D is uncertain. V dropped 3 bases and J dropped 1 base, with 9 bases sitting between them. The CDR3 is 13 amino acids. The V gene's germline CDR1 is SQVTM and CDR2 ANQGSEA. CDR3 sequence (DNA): TGCAGCGTTGACGGAAGGACCCAAGAGACCCAGTACTTC. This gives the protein CSVDGRTQETQYF.